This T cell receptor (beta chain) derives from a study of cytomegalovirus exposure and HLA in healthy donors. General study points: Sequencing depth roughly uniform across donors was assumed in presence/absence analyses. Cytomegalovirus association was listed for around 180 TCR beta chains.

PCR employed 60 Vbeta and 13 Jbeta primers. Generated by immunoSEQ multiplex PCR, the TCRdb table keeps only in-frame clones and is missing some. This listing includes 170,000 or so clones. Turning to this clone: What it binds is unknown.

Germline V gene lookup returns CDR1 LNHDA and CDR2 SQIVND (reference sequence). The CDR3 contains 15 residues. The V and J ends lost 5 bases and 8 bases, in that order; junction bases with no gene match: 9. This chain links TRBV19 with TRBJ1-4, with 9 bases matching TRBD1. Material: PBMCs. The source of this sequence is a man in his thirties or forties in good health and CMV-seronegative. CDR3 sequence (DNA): TGTGCCAGTAGTGTCTCCGGGACAGGGTACGAAAAACTGTTTTTT. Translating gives CASSVSGTGYEKLFF.